The entry below describes one T cell receptor (beta chain). Starting 14 to 28 days after autologous transplant, ipilimumab 1 mg/kg was given. Patients got 3 mg/kg IV nivolumab weeks 1, 4, 7, 10, then biweekly through week 26. This specimen belongs to a study of ipilimumab plus nivolumab after autologous stem cell transplantation. On the study more broadly: Median doses per patient: a few ipilimumab, about 8 nivolumab. Myeloma cases were transplant-naive high-risk or relapsed within 3 years post first autologous transplant.

Profiled with immunoSEQ multiplex PCR; TCRdb holds only in-frame clones, not every one. The profile shows tens of thousands of clones, about 92% of them singletons. V lost 3 bases to trimming and J lost 4 bases, with 3 bases between them. The CDR3 runs to 11 residues. Per the germline V gene, CDR1 is MDHEN and CDR2 is SYDVKM. The sequence derives from a male donor with multiple myeloma. V gene TRBV28 combines with J gene TRBJ1-2; D gene unclear. Source: PBMCs, taken in a trial of ipilimumab plus nivolumab as post-transplant consolidation. The CDR3: CASSFGYGYTF. The CDR3 nucleotides read TGTGCCAGCAGTTTTGGCTATGGCTACACCTTC.